The 30 T cell receptor beta chains presented below share a single source sample, sequenced in a study of blood T cell repertoires in COVID-19. Only in-frame clones appear in the TCRdb table, and some are missing; sequencing was by immunoSEQ multiplex PCR. The sample holds 40,000 or so clones, around 74% seen once. Material: peripheral blood. These receptors originate from a man aged 70-80 years with COVID-19, enrolled during active disease.

V is TRBV5-6 and J is TRBJ1-2, with D possibly matching TRBD1 (6 bases). In germline, CDR1 is SGHDT, CDR2 YYEEEE. V was cut by 3 bases and J by 4 bases, with 16 bases left in between. The CDR3 is made up of 15 amino acids. In DNA form, the CDR3 reads TGTGCCAGCAGCTCAACGACAGGAACAACCTATGGCTACACCTTC. The encoded protein is CASSSTTGTTYGYTF.

This clone was detected only a few times. The V call is TRBV5-4, the J call TRBJ2-7; no firm D call. The V gene's germline CDR1 is SGHNT and CDR2 YYREEE (reference sequence). With 5 bases removed from V and 0 bases from J, the gap between germline ends came to 6 bases. The CDR3 consists of 12 residues. The CDR3, as DNA: TGTGCCAGCAGTTGGAGCTCCTACGAGCAGTACTTC. Translating it yields CASSWSSYEQYF.

This sequence joins TRBV18 and TRBJ2-7, with TRBD2 matching 12 bases. The CDR3 is made up of 15 amino acids. From germline, CDR1 is KGHSH and CDR2 LQKENI. With 6 bases clipped from V and 2 bases from J, the junction kept 5 bases outside the gene matches. The CDR3 protein is CASSPGLAGPYEQYF. The CDR3 nucleotides are TGTGCCAGCTCCCCGGGACTAGCGGGTCCCTACGAGCAGTACTTC.

The chain has TRBV7-2 and TRBJ1-2; the match to TRBD1 covers 9 bases. CDR1 is SGHTA, CDR2 FQGNSA, per germline. The ends lost 5 bases at V and 8 bases at J; junction bases unmatched: 9. The CDR3 has 14 residues. DNA for the CDR3: TGTGCCAGCAGCGTAAAGGACAGGGGATTGGGCTACACCTTC. The encoded protein is CASSVKDRGLGYTF.

The V gene is TRBV18, the J gene TRBJ1-5, with 10 bases lining up with TRBD1. V lost 0 bases, J lost 6 bases, and 2 bases stayed unmatched. Germline lookup yields CDR1 KGHSH and CDR2 LQKENI. The CDR3 is 15 amino acids. This CDR3 reads CASSPPGQGGQPQHF. In DNA, the CDR3 is TGTGCCAGCTCACCACCCGGACAGGGGGGTCAGCCCCAGCATTTT.

The V call is TRBV27, the J call TRBJ1-1, with TRBD1 matching over 7 bases. Trimming removed 2 bases from V and 1 base from J; junction bases left unmatched: 7. The germline V gene encodes CDR1 MNHEY and CDR2 SMNVEV (reference sequence). The CDR3 length is 16 residues. The CDR3 bases are TGTGCCAGCAGTTTACGGGGGACAGCTCAGAACACTGAAGCTTTCTTT. It is translated as CASSLRGTAQNTEAFF.

On this clone: As the CDR3 is not closed by the conserved phenylalanine or tryptophan, this likely results from a read error. It is unclear where the CDR3 begins or ends on the DNA, so no DNA is shown, and the CDR3 is as TCRdb lists it. The chain carries TRBV21-1 and TRBJ2-7; the table's D call, TRBD2, was not checked against the DNA. TRBV21-1 is given as a pseudogene. From its first to its last residue, the CDR3 has 11 amino acids. The CDR3 protein is CASKLAGGQFL.

This clone was detected only a few times. The chain uses TRBV5-4 and TRBJ1-6; no firm D call. The CDR3 is made up of 17 amino acids. The germline V gene encodes CDR1 SGHNT and CDR2 YYREEE (reference sequence). Trimming removed 4 bases from V and 10 bases from J, with 24 bases in between. DNA for the CDR3: TGTGCCAGCAGCCGGGAACTCACCGGGTCCTCTTCATCACCCCTCCACTTT. Its translation is CASSRELTGSSSSPLHF.

This rearrangement joins TRBV7-2 to TRBJ1-4; 7 nucleotides align to TRBD1. CDR1 and CDR2 (germline): SGHTA, FQGNSA. There are 14 residues in the CDR3. J was trimmed by 7 bases and V by 6 bases; bases with no gene match: 8. The CDR3 sequence: CASSSATGIEKLFF. For the CDR3, the DNA is TGTGCCAGCAGTTCCGCGACAGGGATTGAAAAACTGTTTTTT. Variable domain in full (rest from reference TRBV7-2 and TRBJ1-4): GAGVSQSPSNKVTEKGKDVELRCDPISGHTALYWYRQSLGQGLEFLIYFQGNSAPDKSGLPSDRFSAERTGGSVSTLTIQRTQQEDSAVYLCASSSATGIEKLFFGSGTQLSVL.

The chain links TRBV18 to TRBJ1-1, with 8 bases lining up with TRBD1. Germline loops: CDR1 KGHSH, CDR2 LQKENI. This CDR3 is built from 15 residues. Unmatched junction bases numbered 7, after V lost 2 bases and J lost 5 bases. The DNA for the CDR3 is TGTGCCAGCTCACCATCTCAGGGGGCGCGTACTGAAGCTTTCTTT. Protein sequence: CASSPSQGARTEAFF.

This clone was detected a few times. This chain connects TRBV19 to TRBJ2-2; 8 nucleotides align to TRBD2. Germline V gene lookup returns CDR1 LNHDA and CDR2 SQIVND (reference sequence). Trimming at V came to 6 bases and at J to 5 bases, leaving 5 bases not matched to a gene. The CDR3 spans 14 residues. In DNA, the CDR3 is TGTGCCAGTAGAGGGACTAGGAGTACCGGGGAGCTGTTTTTT. As protein: CASRGTRSTGELFF.

The chain has TRBV30 and TRBJ1-5, with a tentative D call TRBD1 (5 bases). Germline CDR1 reads GTSNPN; CDR2 reads SVGIG (reference sequence). V lost 2 bases, J lost 0 bases, and 20 bases lay in between. This CDR3 region has 18 residues. CDR3 sequence reads: CAWSPRRQSSPSNQPQHF. CDR3 nucleotides: TGTGCCTGGAGTCCAAGGAGACAGAGTTCACCTAGCAATCAGCCCCAGCATTTT.

V is TRBV18 and J is TRBJ2-3; TRBD2 matches at 9 bases. Germline assignment: CDR1 KGHSH and CDR2 LQKENI. This CDR3 contains 16 residues. Losses at the gene ends were 0 bases for V and 2 bases for J; bases not matched to a gene: 3. CDR3 DNA sequence: TGTGCCAGCTCACCACCCCGCGGGAGGGCCACAGATACGCAGTATTTT. Encoded protein: CASSPPRGRATDTQYF.

The chain links TRBV18 to TRBJ1-6, with TRBD1 as a possible D gene (6 bases). Germline V gene lookup returns CDR1 KGHSH and CDR2 LQKENI. The CDR3 consists of 14 residues. The V gene lost 6 bases and the J gene lost 8 bases, with 14 bases spanning the gap. CDR3 sequence (DNA): TGTGCCAGCTCGCACAGGGATTCGGATTCACCCCTCCACTTT. Residues: CASSHRDSDSPLHF.

The rearrangement links TRBV2 to TRBJ1-5; D may be TRBD1 (5 bases). The CDR3 spans 14 residues. Germline lookup yields CDR1 SNHLY and CDR2 FYNNEI. Trimming removed 6 bases from V and 4 bases from J, with 13 bases in between. Written as DNA, the CDR3 is TGTGCCAGCAGCGACTGGGGGGGGAATCAGCCCCAGCATTTT. It encodes CASSDWGGNQPQHF. Full variable domain (outside the CDR3, taken from reference TRBV2 and TRBJ1-5): EPEVTQTPSHQVTQMGQEVILRCVPISNHLYFYWYRQILGQKVEFLVSFYNNEISEKSEIFDDQFSVERPDGSNFTLKIRSTKLEDSAMYFCASSDWGGNQPQHFGDGTRLSIL.

This chain connects TRBV27 to TRBJ1-3; the D is unclear. V lost 4 bases, J lost 0 bases, and 19 bases lay in between. The CDR3 runs to 18 residues. CDR1 is MNHEY and CDR2 is SMNVEV in the germline V gene (reference sequence). For the CDR3, the DNA is TGTGCCAGCAGTTCGGGGTTCCCGGGATCTAGCTCTGGAAACACCATATATTTT. Translating it yields CASSSGFPGSSSGNTIYF.

V and J are TRBV3-1 (or the pseudogene TRBV3-2) and TRBJ2-1; D may be TRBD1 (5 bases). The V gene lost 0 bases and the J gene lost 9 bases, with 12 bases spanning the gap. This CDR3 spans 14 amino acids. CDR1 and CDR2 from the germline V gene are LGHDT and YNNKEL (reference sequence). In DNA, the CDR3 is TGTGCCAGCAGCCAAGACCTCAGGGTGGTTGAGCAGTTCTTC. Encoded protein: CASSQDLRVVEQFF.

The V call is TRBV6-5, the J call TRBJ2-7, with 8 bases lining up with TRBD2. Per germline, CDR1 MNHEY and CDR2 SVGAGI. V trimming: 5 bases; J trimming: 6 bases; junction bases outside the gene matches: 12. The CDR3 has 15 residues. The DNA for the CDR3 is TGTGCCAGCAGTCCCGGTGGTAGCGGGGCCGGCGAGCAGTACTTC. This gives the protein CASSPGGSGAGEQYF.

Only a few counts were recorded for this clone. The gene calls are TRBV28 and TRBJ2-7, with 9 bases identical to TRBD1. The trim removed 6 bases at V and 6 bases at J, leaving 12 bases unmatched. The CDR3 is 15 amino acids. Germline V CDR1 and CDR2: MDHEN, SYDVKM. CDR3 coding DNA: TGTGCCAGCAGCACCCCCGGGGACAGGGCGGGCGAGCAGTACTTC. Translated: CASSTPGDRAGEQYF.

The CDR3 nucleotides are TGTGCCAGCAGTGACTCCCAACTAGCGGGGGGATGGGAGACCCAGTACTTC. Translating gives CASSDSQLAGGWETQYF. The V call is TRBV6-4, the J call TRBJ2-5; 12 nucleotides align to TRBD2. This CDR3 spans 17 amino acids. CDR1 is MRHNA and CDR2 is SNTAGT in the germline V gene. Trimming at V came to 0 bases and at J to 5 bases, leaving 7 bases not matched to a gene.

The J gene is TRBJ2-1, the V gene TRBV15; 9 nucleotides align to TRBD2. Germline CDR1 reads LNHNV; CDR2 reads YYDKDF (reference sequence). V dropped 3 bases and J dropped 4; count of bases not matched to a gene: 4. The CDR3 is 15 residues long. The CDR3 is CATSSTSGSYNEQFF. Here the CDR3 DNA reads TGTGCCACCAGCAGTACTAGCGGGTCTTACAATGAGCAGTTCTTC.

The V call is TRBV5-1, the J call TRBJ1-5; 7 bases agree with TRBD1. The CDR3 is 15 residues long. J lost 0 bases, V lost 1 base, and 1 base had no gene match. Per the germline V gene, CDR1 is SGHRS and CDR2 is YFSETQ. The chain's CDR3 is CASSLQGDSNQPQHF. The CDR3 coding sequence is TGCGCCAGCAGCTTGCAGGGGGATAGCAATCAGCCCCAGCATTTT. Full variable domain (remainder filled in from reference TRBV5-1 and TRBJ1-5): KAGVTQTPRYLIKTRGQQVTLSCSPISGHRSVSWYQQTPGQGLQFLFEYFSETQRNKGNFPGRFSGRQFSNSRSEMNVSTLELGDSALYLCASSLQGDSNQPQHFGDGTRLSIL.

The V and J genes are TRBV2 and TRBJ2-3, with 8 positions matching TRBD2. The CDR3 spans 14 residues. CDR1 is SNHLY, CDR2 FYNNEI, per germline. The J segment lost 6 bases and the V segment lost 9 bases, leaving 11 bases of the junction unmatched. The CDR3 sequence: CASVVSGRPDTQYF. CDR3 DNA sequence: TGTGCCAGTGTTGTCAGCGGGAGACCCGATACGCAGTATTTT.

The rearrangement joins TRBV24-1 to TRBJ2-3, with D maybe TRBD2 (7 bases). Per the germline V gene, CDR1 is KGHDR and CDR2 is SFDVKD. The CDR3 spans 14 residues. Trimming removed 7 bases at V and 3 bases at J, with 13 bases between. DNA of the CDR3: TGTGCCACCAGGAGGGGAGGGGGTACAGATACGCAGTATTTT. Translation gives CATRRGGGTDTQYF.

The V and J genes are TRBV19 and TRBJ1-6; D unresolved. Per germline, CDR1 LNHDA and CDR2 SQIVND (reference sequence). V shed 3 bases and J shed 7 bases, with 7 bases lying between them. CDR3 length equals 13 residues. CDR3: CASSIDFNSPLHF. CDR3 DNA sequence: TGTGCCAGTAGTATTGACTTCAATTCACCCCTCCACTTT.

The chain uses TRBV6-6 and TRBJ1-1; 9 bases are shared with TRBD1. The CDR3 runs to 14 residues. V lost 7 bases to trimming and J lost 5 bases; unmatched junction nucleotides: 8. In germline, CDR1 is MNHNY, CDR2 SVGAGI (reference sequence). The CDR3 loop reads CASTEQGARTEAFF. The CDR3 nucleotides are TGTGCCAGCACCGAACAGGGGGCGCGAACTGAAGCTTTCTTT.

The chain recombines TRBV6-5 with TRBJ2-2; 7 bases are shared with TRBD1. The CDR3 consists of 15 residues. Losses at the gene ends were 8 bases for V and 4 bases for J; bases not matched to a gene: 10. CDR1 is MNHEY and CDR2 is SVGAGI in the germline V gene. CDR3 nucleotide sequence: TGTGCCAGCCATAGAACAGGGGACGGCACCGGGGAGCTGTTTTTT. As protein: CASHRTGDGTGELFF.

The J gene is TRBJ2-7, the V gene TRBV5-1; 9 nucleotides agree with TRBD1. V gave up 4 bases and J gave up 1 base; unmatched junction bases: 6. This CDR3 has 15 residues. The germline CDR1 and CDR2 sequences are SGHRS and YFSETQ. The CDR3 loop is CASSPSGTGSYEQYF. The CDR3 DNA is TGCGCCAGCAGCCCGTCAGGGACAGGGTCCTACGAGCAGTACTTC.

V usage is TRBV10-3 and J usage is TRBJ1-2; TRBD1 matches at 9 bases. The CDR3 consists of 15 residues. CDR1 is ENHRY and CDR2 is SYGVKD in the germline V gene. J lost 4 bases, V lost 2 bases, and 5 bases had no gene match. The CDR3 bases are TGTGCCATCAGTGAGACTGGGACAGGGAGCTATGGCTACACCTTC. Amino acid sequence: CAISETGTGSYGYTF.

In its sample, this clone was seen a few times. V and J are TRBV27 and TRBJ2-7; D perhaps matches TRBD2 (5 bases). Germline V lookup: CDR1 MNHEY, CDR2 SMNVEV (reference sequence). Trimming shortened V by 4 bases and J by 0 bases, and 16 bases separated the two germline ends. The CDR3 runs to 16 residues. The chain's CDR3 is CASSSERRVNSYEQYF. The CDR3 DNA reads as TGTGCCAGCAGTTCGGAAAGGCGGGTTAACTCCTACGAGCAGTACTTC.